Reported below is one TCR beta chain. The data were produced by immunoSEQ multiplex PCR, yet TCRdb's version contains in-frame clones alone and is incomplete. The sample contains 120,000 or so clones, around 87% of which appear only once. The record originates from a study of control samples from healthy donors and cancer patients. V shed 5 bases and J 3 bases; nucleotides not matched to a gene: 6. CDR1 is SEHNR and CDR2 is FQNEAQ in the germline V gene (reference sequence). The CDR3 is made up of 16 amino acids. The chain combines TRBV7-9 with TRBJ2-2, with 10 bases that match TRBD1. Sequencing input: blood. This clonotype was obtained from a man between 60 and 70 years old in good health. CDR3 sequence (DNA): TGTGCCAGCAGCCCGCTCGACAGGGGGCACACCGGGGAGCTGTTTTTT. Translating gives CASSPLDRGHTGELFF. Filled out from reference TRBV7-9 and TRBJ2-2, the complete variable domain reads DTGVSQNPRHKITKRGQNVTFRCDPISEHNRLYWYRQTLGQGPEFLTYFQNEAQLEKSRLLSDRFSAERPKGSFSTLEIQRTEQGDSAMYLCASSPLDRGHTGELFFGEGSRLTVL.